This record concerns one T cell receptor (beta chain) sequence. This entry is derived from a study of response to subunit inactivated influenza vaccine. TCRdb fed the RT-PCR reads into MiXCR, producing one record per CDR3 protein. The sample includes over 750,000 distinct CDR3 sequences, around 20% of them seen just once. This clonotype originated in a man aged 45-60 years who received an inactivated influenza vaccine. The specimen was PBMCs from blood, collected around 5 days after vaccination.

The chain's CDR3 is CASSQDSTGANVLTF. The CDR3 DNA is TGTGCCAGCAGCCAAGACAGTACTGGGGCCAACGTCCTGACTTTC. This chain links TRBV11-3 with TRBJ2-6, with D perhaps TRBD1 (5 bases). CDR3 length equals 15 residues. Germline V gene data show CDR1 as SGHNT and CDR2 as YENEEA. Deletions cut 5 bases from V and 2 bases from J, with 10 bases between.